These T cell receptor beta chains were read from a single sample in a study of Tregs in tolerant kidney transplant recipients. Libraries were prepared by immunoSEQ multiplex PCR; TCRdb keeps only in-frame clonotypes and omits some of them. The table records some 250,000 clones, about 86% of them present only once. Sequencing was carried out using CD4+ T cells from blood. These receptor sequences come from a human donor in good health. Each CDR3 is given without its conserved first and last residue. Each record gives: V gene, J gene, CDR3 protein.

>TRBV29-1|TRBJ2-5
SVGGVEAETQY
>TRBV5-1|TRBJ2-3
ASSLTAGTTDTQY
>TRBV11-3|TRBJ2-2
ASSRDRNTGELF
>TRBV2|TRBJ1-4
ASSIYSGQDATNEKLF
>TRBV7-7|TRBJ2-5
ASSLRQGVETQY
>TRBV6-1|TRBJ1-5
ASSARDSRWGGNQPQH
>TRBV30|TRBJ1-3
AWSVDGSGNTIY
>TRBV6-6|TRBJ1-2
ASSLGTGSYGYT
>TRBV5-6|TRBJ1-3
ASSRLGGNTIY
>TRBV30|TRBJ1-6
AWVTGSYGSPLH
>TRBV19|TRBJ1-1
ASSIDGTGITTEAF
>TRBV25-1|TRBJ2-1
ASSEYRRGYNEQF
>TRBV6-5|TRBJ2-7
ASRQGRYEQY
>TRBV30|TRBJ2-3
AWSLPGLAGGKSDTQY
>TRBV20-1|TRBJ1-2
SARRNYGYT
>TRBV5-1|TRBJ2-3
ASSLPGLAISTDTQY
>TRBV28|TRBJ2-3
ASSWGTSGDTQY
>TRBV6-5|TRBJ2-7
ASRRGMAFEQY
>TRBV19|TRBJ1-5
ASSIIGQGGNQPQH
>TRBV2|TRBJ1-1
ASSEGRDTEAF
>TRBV11-2|TRBJ2-1
ASSLERGDNEQF
>TRBV5-1|TRBJ2-7
ASSYGGEEQY
>TRBV6-5|TRBJ1-2
ASSYIRQHYGYT
>TRBV21-1|TRBJ1-5
ASSQSGTGRDNQPQH
>TRBV6-1|TRBJ1-2
ASSVDPLWDYGYT
>TRBV2|TRBJ1-5
ASSASVTAQPQH
>TRBV5-1|TRBJ2-3
ASSRPQAPDTQY
>TRBV7-9|TRBJ2-7
ASSPPMHEQY
>TRBV5-6|TRBJ1-4
ASSVGVGEKLF
>TRBV14|TRBJ1-1
ASSQTGQGATEAF
>TRBV7-9|TRBJ1-1
ASSFVGYTEAF